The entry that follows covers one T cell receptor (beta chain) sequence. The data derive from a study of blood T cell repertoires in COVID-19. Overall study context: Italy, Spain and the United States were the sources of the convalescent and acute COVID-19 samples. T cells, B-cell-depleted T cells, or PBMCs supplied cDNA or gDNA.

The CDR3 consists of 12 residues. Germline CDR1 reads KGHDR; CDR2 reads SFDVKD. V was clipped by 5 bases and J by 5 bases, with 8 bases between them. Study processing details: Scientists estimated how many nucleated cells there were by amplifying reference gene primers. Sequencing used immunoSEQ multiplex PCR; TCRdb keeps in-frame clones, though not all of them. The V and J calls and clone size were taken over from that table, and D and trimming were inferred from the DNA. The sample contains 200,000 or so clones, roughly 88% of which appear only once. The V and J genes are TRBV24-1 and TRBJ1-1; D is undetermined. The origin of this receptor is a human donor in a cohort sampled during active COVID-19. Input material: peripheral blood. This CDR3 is CATSAVGTEAFF. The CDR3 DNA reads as TGTGCCACCAGTGCCGTCGGTACTGAAGCTTTCTTT.